The rows below give T cell receptor beta chains drawn from one sample of a study of blood T cell repertoires in COVID-19. Repertoires were generated with immunoSEQ multiplex PCR, while TCRdb's copy carries only in-frame clones and drops some. The table lists about 100,000 clones, about 78% of them singletons. Sequenced sample: peripheral blood. The receptors come from a man in his fifties or sixties with active or convalescent COVID-19. CDR3s leave out the opening cysteine and the closing phenylalanine or tryptophan.

CDR3aa,j_gene,v_gene
ASSPPGLAGDTQY,TRBJ2-3,TRBV18
ASRSRDSPYNEQF,TRBJ2-1,TRBV25-1
ASSLTGAEAF,TRBJ1-1,TRBV2
ASRARQPDGTQY,TRBJ2-5,TRBV11-2
ASSLSKQGVAGELF,TRBJ2-2,TRBV7-2
ASSDPGLQETQY,TRBJ2-5,TRBV10-2
ASSPFLESPFNEQF,TRBJ2-1,TRBV9
ASSFGLAGGHEQY,TRBJ2-7,TRBV11-3
ASSLRGSTEAF,TRBJ1-1,TRBV27
ASSQYNEQF,TRBJ2-1,TRBV5-6